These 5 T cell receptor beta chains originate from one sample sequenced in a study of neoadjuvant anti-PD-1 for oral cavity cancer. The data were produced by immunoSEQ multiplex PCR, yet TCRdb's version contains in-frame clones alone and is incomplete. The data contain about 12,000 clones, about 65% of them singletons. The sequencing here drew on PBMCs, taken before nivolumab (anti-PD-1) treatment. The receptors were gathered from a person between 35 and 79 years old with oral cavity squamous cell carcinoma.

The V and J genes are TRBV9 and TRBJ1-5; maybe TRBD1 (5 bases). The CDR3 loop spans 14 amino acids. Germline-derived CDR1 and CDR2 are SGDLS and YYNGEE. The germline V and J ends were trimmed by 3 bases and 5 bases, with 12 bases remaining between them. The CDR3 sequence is CASSAGLLYQPQHF. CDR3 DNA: TGTGCCAGCAGCGCGGGACTGCTATATCAGCCCCAGCATTTT.

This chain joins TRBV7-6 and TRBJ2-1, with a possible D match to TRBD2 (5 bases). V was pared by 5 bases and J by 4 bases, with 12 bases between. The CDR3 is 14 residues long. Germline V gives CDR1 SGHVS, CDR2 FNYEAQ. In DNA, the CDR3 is TGTGCCAGCAGCCCGAACACGGGATACAATGAGCAGTTCTTC. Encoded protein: CASSPNTGYNEQFF.

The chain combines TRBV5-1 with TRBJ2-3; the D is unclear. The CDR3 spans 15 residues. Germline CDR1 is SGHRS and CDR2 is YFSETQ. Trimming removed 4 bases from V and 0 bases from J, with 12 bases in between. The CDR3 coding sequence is TGCGCCAGCAGCCGAGCTGGGGTAAGCACAGATACGCAGTATTTT. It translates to CASSRAGVSTDTQYF.

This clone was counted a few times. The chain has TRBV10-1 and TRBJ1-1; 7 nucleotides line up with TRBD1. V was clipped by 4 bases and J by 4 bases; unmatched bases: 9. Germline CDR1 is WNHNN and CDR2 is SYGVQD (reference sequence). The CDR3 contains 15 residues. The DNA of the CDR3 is TGCGCCAGCAGTGTCACTGCAGGGGGGAGCACTGAAGCTTTCTTT. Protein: CASSVTAGGSTEAFF.

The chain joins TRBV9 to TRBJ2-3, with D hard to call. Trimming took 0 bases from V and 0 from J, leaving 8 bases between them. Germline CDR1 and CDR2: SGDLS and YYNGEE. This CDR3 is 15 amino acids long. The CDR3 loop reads CASSVAGISTDTQYF. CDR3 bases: TGTGCCAGCAGCGTAGCCGGTATTAGCACAGATACGCAGTATTTT.